This TCR beta chain is from a study of blood T cell repertoires in COVID-19. This clone was recorded a few times. In the original analysis: Estimation of nucleated cell counts was performed using reference gene primer amplification. Clones were read by immunoSEQ multiplex PCR, and TCRdb kept only the in-frame ones, dropping some. V, J and clone size are taken as reported in that table, and D and trimming were inferred from the DNA itself. This sample has under 250,000 clones, with roughly nine tenths found just once. Sequenced input: peripheral blood. The sequence was collected from a man in his sixties with acute or convalescent COVID-19.

CDR3 loop: CASSEAGVSAGQPYGYTF. DNA for the CDR3: TGTGCCAGCAGTGAAGCGGGAGTTTCTGCCGGGCAGCCTTATGGCTACACCTTC. V gene TRBV6-1 combines with J gene TRBJ1-2; D gene uncertain. V lost 0 bases to trimming and J lost 5 bases, with 22 bases between them. Germline V gene sequence: CDR1 MNHNS, CDR2 SASEGT. CDR3 length equals 18 residues.